This T cell receptor (beta chain) was recorded in a study of identical twins' blood T cells. Points from the study as a whole: V gene usage reportedly matched far better within twin pairs than unrelated donors.

The sample holds a few counts of this clonotype. Antigen unknown. Each TCR cDNA library carried sample-specific barcodes on both ends. Using its own MiXCR run on the 5' RACE reads, TCRdb lists one record per CDR3 protein. The data hold roughly 340,000 distinct CDR3 sequences, with roughly 27% observed a single time. The ends were cut back, 1 base at V and 3 bases at J, with 9 bases in the middle. Germline CDR1 reads LGHDT; CDR2 reads YNNKEL (reference sequence). The CDR3 length is 14 residues. Sequenced sample: PBMCs. This receptor was taken from a woman aged 18-49 years in good health. V gene TRBV3-1 combines with J gene TRBJ1-2; D unresolved. The CDR3 protein is CASSQGDGYYGYTF. The CDR3 nucleotides are TGTGCCAGCAGCCAAGGGGATGGATACTATGGCTACACCTTC.